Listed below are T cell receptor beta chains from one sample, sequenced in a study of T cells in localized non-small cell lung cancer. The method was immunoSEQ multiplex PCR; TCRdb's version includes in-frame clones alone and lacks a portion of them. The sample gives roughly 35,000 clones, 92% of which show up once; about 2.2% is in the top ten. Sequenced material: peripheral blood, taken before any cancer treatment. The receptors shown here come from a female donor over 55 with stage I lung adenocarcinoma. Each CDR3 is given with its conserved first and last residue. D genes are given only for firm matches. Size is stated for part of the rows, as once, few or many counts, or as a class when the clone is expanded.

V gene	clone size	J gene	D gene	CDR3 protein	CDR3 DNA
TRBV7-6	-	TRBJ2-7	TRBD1	CASSSRDRGEQYF	TGTGCCAGCAGCTCCCGAGACAGGGGAGAGCAGTACTTC
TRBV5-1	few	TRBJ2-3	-	CASSLGRTDTQYF	TGCGCCAGCAGCTTGGGAAGGACAGATACGCAGTATTTT
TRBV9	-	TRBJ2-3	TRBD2	CASSVNGGTDTQYF	TGTGCCAGCAGCGTAAACGGGGGGACAGATACGCAGTATTTT
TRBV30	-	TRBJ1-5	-	CAWSARIGPYSNQPQHF	TGTGCCTGGAGTGCCAGAATCGGCCCTTATAGCAATCAGCCCCAGCATTTT
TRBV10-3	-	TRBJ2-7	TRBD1	CAISGQGLVEQYF	TGTGCCATTTCGGGACAGGGTCTTGTCGAGCAGTACTTC
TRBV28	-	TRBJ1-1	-	CASRRMGEAFF	TGTGCCAGCAGGAGAATGGGGGAAGCTTTCTTT
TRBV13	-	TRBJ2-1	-	CASSLGTGGAGKQFF	TGTGCCAGCAGCTTGGGGACGGGGGGCGCGGGAAAGCAGTTCTTC
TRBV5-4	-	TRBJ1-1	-	CASSLDPRNTEAFF	TGTGCCAGCAGCTTGGATCCCAGAAACACTGAAGCTTTCTTT
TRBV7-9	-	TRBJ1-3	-	CASSFGRTGRWNTIYF	TGTGCCAGCAGCTTCGGCCGAACAGGGAGATGGAACACCATATATTTT
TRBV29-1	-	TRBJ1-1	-	CSARGGRNTEAFF	TGCAGCGCACGCGGGGGGCGGAACACTGAAGCTTTCTTT
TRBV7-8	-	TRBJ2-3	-	CASSLELSSTDTQYF	TGTGCCAGCAGCTTAGAGCTATCTAGCACAGATACGCAGTATTTT
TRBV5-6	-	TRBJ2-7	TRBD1	CASSFGDRVYEQYF	TGTGCCAGCAGCTTTGGGGACAGGGTGTACGAGCAGTACTTC
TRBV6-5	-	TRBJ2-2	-	CASRFPGNTGELFF	TGTGCCAGCAGGTTTCCGGGAAACACCGGGGAGCTGTTTTTT
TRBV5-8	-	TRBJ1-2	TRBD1	CASSLAGQGASLYGYTF	TGTGCCAGCAGCTTGGCGGGACAGGGGGCTTCTCTCTATGGCTACACCTTC
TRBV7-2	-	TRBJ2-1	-	CASSLARGSYNEQFF	TGTGCCAGCAGCCTAGCTAGGGGTTCCTACAATGAGCAGTTCTTC
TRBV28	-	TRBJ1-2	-	CASRNRVYNYGYTF	TGTGCCAGCAGGAACAGGGTATACAACTATGGCTACACCTTC
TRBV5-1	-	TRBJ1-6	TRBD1	CASSRATGDNSPLHF	TGCGCCAGCAGTAGGGCGACAGGGGATAATTCACCCCTCCACTTT
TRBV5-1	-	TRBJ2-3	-	CASSLGQETSTDTQYF	TGCGCCAGCAGCTTGGGACAGGAAACTAGCACAGATACGCAGTATTTT
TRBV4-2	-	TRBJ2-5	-	CASSQGRLEETQYF	TGTGCCAGCAGCCAAGGAAGATTGGAAGAGACCCAGTACTTC
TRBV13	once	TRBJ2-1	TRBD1	CASSPTDRRNEQFF	TGTGCCAGCAGCCCAACGGACAGGAGGAATGAGCAGTTCTTC
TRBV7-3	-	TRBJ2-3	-	CASSFSQGDTQYF	TGTGCCAGCAGCTTTTCACAAGGGGATACGCAGTATTTT
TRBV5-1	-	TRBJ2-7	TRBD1	CASTRTGTYEQYF	TGCGCCAGCACGAGGACAGGGACCTACGAGCAGTACTTC
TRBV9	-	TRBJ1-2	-	CASSPQGVYGYTF	TGTGCCAGCAGCCCGCAGGGTGTCTATGGCTACACCTTC
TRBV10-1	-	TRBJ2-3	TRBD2	CASSASGGPSTDTQYF	TGCGCCAGCAGTGCTAGCGGGGGCCCTAGCACAGATACGCAGTATTTT
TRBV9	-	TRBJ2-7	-	CASSGPGGLPYEQYF	TGTGCCAGCAGCGGCCCTGGGGGGCTACCCTACGAGCAGTACTTC
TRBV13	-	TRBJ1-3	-	CASSLQGNTIYF	TGTGCCAGCAGCTTACAGGGAAACACCATATATTTT
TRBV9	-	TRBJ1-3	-	CASRPHTDSGNTIYF	TGTGCCAGCAGGCCCCACACGGACTCTGGAAACACCATATATTTT
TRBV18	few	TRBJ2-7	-	CASSPLRRVRNYEQYF	TGTGCCAGCTCACCGCTACGTCGGGTTCGTAACTACGAGCAGTACTTC
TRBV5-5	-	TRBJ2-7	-	CASSLRLATYEQYF	TGTGCCAGCAGCTTGCGGCTAGCGACGTACGAGCAGTACTTC
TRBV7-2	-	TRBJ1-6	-	CASSPGRDNSPLHF	TGTGCCAGCAGTCCCGGGAGGGATAATTCACCCCTCCACTTT
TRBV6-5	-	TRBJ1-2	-	CASSYYDNLGWSYTF	TGTGCCAGCAGTTACTACGACAACCTTGGGTGGAGCTACACCTTC
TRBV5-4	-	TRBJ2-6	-	CASSLEGVQSGANVLTF	TGTGCCAGCAGCTTGGAGGGGGTCCAGTCTGGGGCCAACGTCCTGACTTTC
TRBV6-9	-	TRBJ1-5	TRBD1	CASGTGEGSNQPQHF	TGTGCCAGCGGAACAGGGGAGGGTAGCAATCAGCCCCAGCATTTT
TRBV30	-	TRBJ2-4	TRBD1	CAWSGQRTGGANIQYF	TGTGCCTGGAGTGGACAAAGGACAGGGGGCGCAAACATTCAGTACTTC
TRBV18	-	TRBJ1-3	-	CASSPGAPGNTIYF	TGTGCCAGCTCACCGGGTGCTCCTGGAAACACCATATATTTT
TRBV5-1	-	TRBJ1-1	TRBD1	CASSLTGEVNTEAFF	TGCGCCAGCAGCTTGACAGGGGAGGTGAACACTGAAGCTTTCTTT
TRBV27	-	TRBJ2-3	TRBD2	CASRLSGGGPDTQYF	TGTGCCAGCAGGCTCTCCGGGGGGGGCCCTGATACGCAGTATTTT